This T cell receptor (beta chain) was recovered during a study of TIL therapy for anti-PD-1-resistant metastatic lung cancer. Time point here: pre-treatment sample, taken before nivolumab and TIL therapy. The libraries were made with immunoSEQ v3. Here immunoSEQ multiplex PCR was the method, and the copy in TCRdb shows in-frame clones only, minus some. This repertoire shows 50,000 to 65,000 clones, 55% to 70% found once; its top ten account for approximately 7%. The sequence was collected from a person between 30 and 79 years old with non-small cell lung cancer. Here the sequenced sample was blood, taken at baseline.

Here the CDR3 DNA reads TGTGCCAGCAGCCCCCGCAGGAGGGGTGACTATGGCTACACCTTC. Amino acids: CASSPRRRGDYGYTF. V usage is TRBV11-2 and J usage is TRBJ1-2; maybe TRBD1 (5 bases). This CDR3 contains 15 residues. The V end lost 5 bases, the J end lost 3 bases, and 16 bases lay between the germline ends. Germline V gene data show CDR1 as SGHAT and CDR2 as FQNNGV.